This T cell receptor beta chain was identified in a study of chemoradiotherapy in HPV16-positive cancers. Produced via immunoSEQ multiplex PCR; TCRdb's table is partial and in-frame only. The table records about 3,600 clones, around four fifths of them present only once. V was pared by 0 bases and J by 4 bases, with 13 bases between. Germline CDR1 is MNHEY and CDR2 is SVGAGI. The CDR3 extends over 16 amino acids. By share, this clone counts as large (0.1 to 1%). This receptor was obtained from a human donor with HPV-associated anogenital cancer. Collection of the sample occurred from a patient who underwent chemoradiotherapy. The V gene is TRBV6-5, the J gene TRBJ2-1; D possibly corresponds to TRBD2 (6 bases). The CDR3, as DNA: TGTGCCAGCAGTTACTCGGGGGGTGGGTGGTACAATGAGCAGTTCTTC. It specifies CASSYSGGGWYNEQFF.